This T cell receptor beta chain was found in a study of CD8+CD57+ T cells in acquired aplastic anemia. Details on this clonotype: The target antigen is unknown.

Patients chosen for sequencing had CD8+CD57+ cells that had expanded, as shown by flow cytometry. The CDR3 loop spans 15 amino acids. Trimming cost V 1 base and J 2 bases, with 13 bases left between them. Germline V CDR1 and CDR2: DFQATT, SNEGSKA (reference sequence). The template used for profiling TCR beta VDJ and CDR3 was genomic DNA. Each CDR3 protein is one row after TCRdb ran MiXCR on the reads. In the table there are around 190,000 distinct CDR3 sequences, 48% of which are singletons. Broader study findings: Some 29 shared CD8+ CDR3s appeared highly expressed within patients' immunodominant clones.

The sample comprised sorted CD4+, CD8+, or CD8+CD57+ T cells (not recorded which) from PBMCs. The sequence came from a human donor with aplastic anemia. The chain links TRBV20-1 to TRBJ2-3; D is unclear. The CDR3 region is CSARAPLEPTDTQYF. The CDR3 nucleotides read TGCAGTGCTAGAGCCCCCTTGGAGCCCACAGATACGCAGTATTTT.